Listed here are 22 T cell receptor beta chains from one sample, sequenced in a study of blood T cell repertoires in COVID-19. Produced via immunoSEQ multiplex PCR; TCRdb's table is partial and in-frame only. The data show about 110,000 clones, with 65% to 90% seen just once and 16% held by the top ten. Sequenced: peripheral blood. Receptors were obtained from a woman aged 60-75 years with acute or convalescent COVID-19.

The chain has TRBV7-2 and TRBJ1-5; D remains ambiguous. V gave up 2 bases and J gave up 1 base, with 3 bases separating them. The V gene's germline CDR1 is SGHTA and CDR2 FQGNSA. This CDR3 comprises 13 residues. DNA for the CDR3: TGTGCCAGCAGCTTATTAAGCAATCAGCCCCAGCATTTT. Translation gives CASSLLSNQPQHF.

The chain employs TRBV11-2 and TRBJ2-1, with D maybe TRBD1 (6 bases). V gave up 5 bases and J gave up 6 bases, with 20 bases separating them. CDR1 and CDR2 from the germline V gene are SGHAT and FQNNGV. The CDR3 spans 16 residues. In nucleotides, the CDR3 is TGTGCCAGCAGCGTCCCCTCGTTTGTCAGGGGCAATGAGCAGTTCTTC. Amino acids: CASSVPSFVRGNEQFF. Supplemented by reference TRBV11-2 and TRBJ2-1, the full variable domain reads EAGVAQSPRYKIIEKRQSVAFWCNPISGHATLYWYQQILGQGPKLLIQFQNNGVVDDSQLPKDRFSAERLKGVDSTLKIQPAKLEDSAVYLCASSVPSFVRGNEQFFGPGTRLTVL.

The gene calls are TRBV11-2 and TRBJ2-3; TRBD2 matches at 9 bases. V lost 5 bases, J lost 1 base, and 13 bases stayed unmatched. This CDR3 region has 18 residues. Germline V gene sequence: CDR1 SGHAT, CDR2 FQNNGV. The CDR3 loop is CASSLGLAWGRGTDTQYF. The CDR3 coding sequence is TGTGCCAGCAGCCTTGGACTAGCGTGGGGAAGGGGCACAGATACGCAGTATTTT.

The CDR3 region is CASSDHPNYEQYF. CDR3 nucleotides: TGCGCCAGCAGCGATCACCCTAACTACGAGCAGTACTTC. The rearrangement uses TRBV5-1 and TRBJ2-7; no definite D call. Germline loops: CDR1 SGHRS, CDR2 YFSETQ. Trimming took 4 bases from V and 3 from J, leaving 11 bases between them. CDR3 length: 13 amino acids.

J is TRBJ1-2 and V is TRBV5-4, with D possibly being TRBD1 (6 bases). V shed 3 bases and J shed 3 bases, with 15 bases lying between them. The CDR3 contains 15 residues. CDR1 is SGHNT and CDR2 is YYREEE in the germline V gene (reference sequence). CDR3 bases: TGTGCCAGCAGCTCGGCAGGGGCGTCCGACTATGGCTACACCTTC. Translating gives CASSSAGASDYGYTF.

This chain connects TRBV6-4 to TRBJ1-2; D is unresolved. The CDR3 consists of 11 residues. Germline assignment: CDR1 MRHNA and CDR2 SNTAGT. Trimming cost V 3 bases and J 14 bases, with 13 bases left between them. CDR3 sequence reads: CASSDRERWTF. The CDR3 nucleotides read TGTGCCAGCAGTGATCGGGAACGGTGGACCTTC.

This chain uses TRBV4-1 with TRBJ2-7; TRBD2 matches at 10 bases. The CDR3 loop spans 16 amino acids. Losses at the gene ends were 0 bases for V and 0 bases for J; bases not matched to a gene: 2. Germline V gene lookup returns CDR1 MGHRA and CDR2 YSYEKL. CDR3 residues: CASSQEAGGVSYEQYF. The CDR3 DNA follows: TGCGCCAGCAGCCAAGAAGCGGGGGGGGTCTCCTACGAGCAGTACTTC.

This chain uses TRBV28 with TRBJ1-2; unclear D gene. Germline lookup yields CDR1 MDHEN and CDR2 SYDVKM. Between the trimmed V and J ends, which lost 7 bases and 7 bases, there was a span of 19 bases. The CDR3 runs to 14 residues. This CDR3 is CASTLGAGRSGYTF. The CDR3 region has the DNA TGTGCCAGCACCTTAGGCGCAGGCCGTTCTGGCTACACCTTC.

The V gene is TRBV19, the J gene TRBJ1-5, with D uncertain. V was shortened by 1 base and J by 2 bases, with 6 bases between the two germline ends. Germline V gene sequence: CDR1 LNHDA, CDR2 SQIVND (reference sequence). The CDR3 is made up of 14 amino acids. CDR3 residues: CASSIGQGNQPQHF. Here the CDR3 DNA reads TGTGCCAGTAGTATAGGGCAGGGCAATCAGCCCCAGCATTTT.

The V and J genes are TRBV6-1 and TRBJ1-5; D not certain. V was shortened by 3 bases and J by 5 bases, with 14 bases between the two germline ends. Germline CDR1 MNHNS, CDR2 SASEGT. CDR3 size: 15 residues. CDR3: CASSDRRGLYQPQHF. The CDR3 coding sequence is TGTGCCAGCAGTGATCGCCGCGGGCTCTATCAGCCCCAGCATTTT.

Only one count was recorded for this clone. The CDR3: CASSYGGGSHEQFF. Written as DNA, the CDR3 is TGTGCCAGCAGTTACGGAGGGGGCAGCCATGAGCAGTTCTTC. The V call is TRBV6-5, the J call TRBJ2-1; perhaps TRBD1 as D (7 bases). Per germline, CDR1 MNHEY and CDR2 SVGAGI. The length of the CDR3 is 14 residues. The V gene lost 2 bases and the J gene lost 8 bases, with 13 bases spanning the gap.

V gene TRBV7-2 combines with J gene TRBJ1-6; 9 bases line up with TRBD1. The CDR3 is made up of 14 amino acids. Germline V gene data show CDR1 as SGHTA and CDR2 as FQGNSA. Trimming took 3 bases from V and 8 from J; bases not matched to a gene: 2. DNA for the CDR3: TGTGCCAGCAGCTTTAGGACAGGGGATTCACCCCTCCACTTT. Translated, it gives CASSFRTGDSPLHF.

The V and J genes are TRBV4-2 and TRBJ2-3; 11 nucleotides match TRBD1. The V segment lost 3 bases and the J segment 3 bases; nucleotides outside the gene matches: 2. Germline CDR1 reads LGHNA; CDR2 reads YNFKEQ. The CDR3 loop spans 15 amino acids. CDR3 sequence: CASSHGTGGTDTQYF. CDR3 DNA sequence: TGTGCCAGCAGCCACGGGACAGGGGGAACAGATACGCAGTATTTT.

The rearrangement uses TRBV24-1 and TRBJ2-5; no definite D call. The germline V gene encodes CDR1 KGHDR and CDR2 SFDVKD. The CDR3 spans 13 residues. The V and J ends lost 6 bases and 3 bases respectively, with 10 bases between them. The CDR3 DNA reads TGTGCCACCAGTCCCGGAGTGGAAGAGACCCAGTACTTC. It is translated as CATSPGVEETQYF.

This rearrangement joins TRBV6-6 to TRBJ1-5, with D possibly matching TRBD1 (6 bases). Germline V CDR1 and CDR2: MNHNY, SVGAGI (reference sequence). This CDR3 spans 16 amino acids. V was cut by 5 bases and J by 4 bases, with 18 bases left in between. CDR3 loop: CASSGRTDQTNQPQHF. The CDR3 region has the DNA TGTGCCAGCAGTGGTCGGACAGACCAAACTAATCAGCCCCAGCATTTT.

The V and J genes are TRBV5-6 and TRBJ2-5; tentatively, D is TRBD2 (6 bases). V was trimmed by 4 bases and J by 1 base, leaving 17 bases between them. The CDR3 sequence is 16 residues long. Germline V lookup: CDR1 SGHDT, CDR2 YYEEEE. Here the CDR3 DNA reads TGTGCCAGCAGCGTTCCGGGACTTCACGCCCAAGAGACCCAGTACTTC. Protein sequence: CASSVPGLHAQETQYF.

The chain joins TRBV5-1 to TRBJ1-1; 9 bases are shared with TRBD1. Germline loops: CDR1 SGHRS, CDR2 YFSETQ. The V segment lost 2 bases and the J segment 7 bases; nucleotides outside the gene matches: 3. CDR3 size: 13 residues. CDR3 nucleotides: TGCGCCAGCAGCTTACAGGGGGCGGGTGAAGCTTTCTTT. Translation: CASSLQGAGEAFF.

The rearrangement uses TRBV4-3 and TRBJ1-2; D call uncertain. CDR3 length: 13 residues. Germline-derived CDR1 and CDR2 are LGHNA and YSLEER. Trimming cost V 0 bases and J 8 bases, with 10 bases left between them. As DNA, the CDR3 is TGCGCCAGCAGCCAAGATGGAGCCTGGGGCTACACCTTC. This sequence encodes CASSQDGAWGYTF.

The V gene is TRBV9, the J gene TRBJ2-1; TRBD2 agrees at 7 bases. CDR3 size: 13 residues. J gave up 14 bases and V 2 bases, and 10 bases lay outside the gene matches. Germline V gene lookup returns CDR1 SGDLS and CDR2 YYNGEE. CDR3 bases: TGTGCCAGCAGCGTGGATACGGGGGGTAAGGAGTTCTTC. It yields the protein CASSVDTGGKEFF.

J is TRBJ2-2 and V is TRBV10-2; maybe TRBD1 (6 bases). Germline V gives CDR1 WSHSY, CDR2 SAAADI. V was cut by 8 bases and J by 2 bases, with 15 bases left in between. This CDR3 has 15 residues. The CDR3 spells CASLGGGLNTGELFF. CDR3 nucleotides: TGCGCCAGCTTGGGTGGGGGCCTTAACACCGGGGAGCTGTTTTTT.

This chain links TRBV15 with TRBJ2-5; TRBD2 aligns across 8 bases. The CDR3 is 13 residues long. Germline lookup yields CDR1 LNHNV and CDR2 YYDKDF (reference sequence). V lost 4 bases and J lost 7; bases outside the gene matches: 5. CDR3 nucleotides: TGTGCCACCAGCATGCGGGGGGCTGGGACCCAGTACTTC. Its translation is CATSMRGAGTQYF.

This chain joins TRBV24-1 and TRBJ2-7, with TRBD1 matching 8 bases. There are 15 residues in the CDR3. Germline CDR1 KGHDR, CDR2 SFDVKD. The junction had 6 bases not matched to a gene; V was cut back by 3 bases and J by 3 bases. CDR3 in DNA: TGTGCCACCAGTGATCCTTCACAGGGGGTCTACGAGCAGTACTTC. This translates into CATSDPSQGVYEQYF.